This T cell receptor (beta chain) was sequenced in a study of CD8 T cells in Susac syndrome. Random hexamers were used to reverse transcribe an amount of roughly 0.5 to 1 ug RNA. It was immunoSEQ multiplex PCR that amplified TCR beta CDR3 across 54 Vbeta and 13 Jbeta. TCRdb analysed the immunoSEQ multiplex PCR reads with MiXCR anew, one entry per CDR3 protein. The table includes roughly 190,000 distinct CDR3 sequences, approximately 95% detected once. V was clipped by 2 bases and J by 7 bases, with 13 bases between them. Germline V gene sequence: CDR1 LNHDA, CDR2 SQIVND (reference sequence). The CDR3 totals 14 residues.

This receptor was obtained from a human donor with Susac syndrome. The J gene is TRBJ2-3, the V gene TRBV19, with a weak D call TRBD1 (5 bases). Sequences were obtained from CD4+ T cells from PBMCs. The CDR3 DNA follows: TGTGCCAGTAGTATACAGAAGGGGCCTTATACGCAGTATTTT. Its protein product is CASSIQKGPYTQYF.